The present entry profiles one T cell receptor (beta chain) with its context. Its specificity is unknown. The sample comes from a study of Ad26.COV2.S vaccination and SARS-CoV-2 variants. Study-wide context: A participant enrolled in the COV1001 Ad26.COV2.S trial arm provided the sample. Study-level findings and limits: The placebo group had lower spike-specific TCR breadth than the vaccine recipients did.

Treatment here: around 19 received Ad26.COV2.S at low or high dose, single or two shots; several received placebo; per-sample allocation not given. Samples came from day 63 after the first vaccine or placebo injection. The individual, an adult aged 18-55 years, was a donor in Boston. Vaccination used an Ad26 vector expressing Wuhan-strain SARS-CoV-2 spike. Trimming left V 0 bases short and J 3 bases short, with 13 bases between. The CDR3 is 15 residues long. The germline gives CDR1 SGHRS, CDR2 YFSETQ. The method was immunoSEQ multiplex PCR; TCRdb's version includes in-frame clones alone and lacks a portion of them. This table holds under 550,000 clones, about nine tenths found once.

The chain links TRBV5-1 to TRBJ2-7; D is possibly TRBD1 (6 bases). The clonotype originates from a person aged 18 to 59 who received the Ad26.COV2.S COVID-19 vaccine or a placebo. The sequences come from peripheral blood, collected in a trial of Ad26.COV2.S vaccine versus placebo. In DNA, the CDR3 is TGCGCCAGCAGCTTGGCCCGAGAAGGGGGCTACGAGCAGTACTTC. Translation: CASSLAREGGYEQYF. The full variable domain, its missing parts supplied by reference TRBV5-1 and TRBJ2-7, is KAGVTQTPRYLIKTRGQQVTLSCSPISGHRSVSWYQQTPGQGLQFLFEYFSETQRNKGNFPGRFSGRQFSNSRSEMNVSTLELGDSALYLCASSLAREGGYEQYFGPGTRLTVT.